One and the same sample provided the 27 T cell receptor beta chains below, sequenced in a study of vaccination and CD4 T cells after COVID-19. These receptors are not linked to any known antigen. The treatment: approximately 11-day PBMC culture with coronavirus spike peptide pools or control peptides (ViraFEST assay). The Oncomine TCR Beta short-read assay sequenced DNA from cultured CD4+ T cells. Each CDR3 protein is one row after TCRdb ran MiXCR on the PCR reads. This sample has 20,000 to 25,000 distinct CDR3 sequences, with 35% to 40% found just once. The specimen comprised CD4+ T cells from blood, cultured in vitro, sampled before SARS-CoV-2 vaccination. All receptors come from a human donor who had recovered from COVID-19.

This clonotype was picked up a small number of times. The chain is built from TRBV6-1 and TRBJ2-1; 10 bases line up with TRBD2. V gave up 1 base and J gave up 0 bases; unmatched junction bases: 9. The germline V gene encodes CDR1 MNHNS and CDR2 SASEGT. This CDR3 region has 19 residues. The CDR3 loop is CASSEGRIAGGFSYNEQFF. The CDR3, as DNA: TGTGCCAGCAGTGAAGGCCGGATAGCGGGGGGTTTCTCCTACAATGAGCAGTTCTTC.

V gene TRBV6-1 combines with J gene TRBJ2-1, with D tentatively TRBD2 (7 bases). Germline CDR1 is MNHNS and CDR2 is SASEGT. V was pared by 8 bases and J by 10 bases, with 24 bases between. The CDR3 is 15 amino acids. CDR3 nucleotides: TGTGCCAGCTGGGGGGGGGGCCCCGGCATGGGGGAGCAGTTCTTC. Its protein product is CASWGGGPGMGEQFF.

The chain links TRBV19 to TRBJ2-2; a possible D gene is TRBD2 (6 bases). The CDR3 consists of 13 residues. Germline loops: CDR1 LNHDA, CDR2 SQIVND (reference sequence). Trimming pared 11 bases from V and 4 bases from J, leaving 14 bases between. CDR3 amino acids: CAAGRGRTGELFF. Here the CDR3 DNA reads TGTGCCGCCGGGAGAGGGCGCACCGGGGAGCTGTTTTTT.

This clonotype was picked up a small number of times. The genes are TRBV7-9 and TRBJ1-1; D unresolved. CDR1 is SEHNR and CDR2 is FQNEAQ in the germline V gene (reference sequence). The CDR3 spans 12 residues. The V end lost 0 bases, the J end lost 11 bases, and 10 bases lay between the germline ends. The CDR3 DNA reads as TGTGCCAGCAGCTTAGCAGGGATGGTGGCTTTCTTT. Its protein product is CASSLAGMVAFF.

CDR3 sequence: CASSPMGARSNTEAFF. CDR3 bases: TGTGCCAGCAGCCCAATGGGCGCTAGATCGAACACTGAAGCTTTCTTT. The chain employs TRBV2 and TRBJ1-1; D unclear. Germline CDR1 is SNHLY and CDR2 is FYNNEI. V lost 6 bases and J lost 1, with 18 bases in between. The CDR3 consists of 16 residues.

The gene calls are TRBV20-1 and TRBJ1-2; TRBD1 is a possible D gene (5 bases). V lost 6 bases to trimming and J lost 5 bases, with 16 bases between them. Per the germline V gene, CDR1 is DFQATT and CDR2 is SNEGSKA (reference sequence). CDR3 length: 13 amino acids. The CDR3 sequence is CSALLGLEYGYTF. In DNA, the CDR3 is TGCAGTGCCCTGCTGGGACTCGAGTATGGCTACACCTTC.

This clonotype occurred a few times. The chain combines TRBV20-1 with TRBJ2-1; 10 bases map to TRBD2. There are 18 residues in the CDR3. Per the germline V gene, CDR1 is DFQATT and CDR2 is SNEGSKA (reference sequence). The junction had 15 bases not matched to a gene; V was cut back by 6 bases and J by 1 base. The CDR3 here is CSARWVGRTSGSYNEQFF. CDR3 nucleotides: TGCAGTGCCCGATGGGTGGGCAGGACTAGCGGATCCTACAATGAGCAGTTCTTC.

The V gene is TRBV4-3, the J gene TRBJ2-1; no firm D call. V lost 3 bases to trimming and J lost 6 bases, with 12 bases between them. The CDR3 totals 14 residues. Germline CDR1 LGHNA, CDR2 YSLEER. Here the CDR3 reads CASSHPSRRNEQFF. CDR3 nucleotides: TGCGCCAGCAGCCACCCCTCCCGCCGCAATGAGCAGTTCTTC.

This clonotype was detected only a few times. The DNA of the CDR3 is TGTGCCAGTAGTGGAGACAGGAATTCACCCCTCCACTTT. Translation gives CASSGDRNSPLHF. V is TRBV19 and J is TRBJ1-6, with TRBD1 as a possible D gene (6 bases). Trimming took off 5 bases at V and 7 bases at J, with 9 bases between the two ends. CDR1 and CDR2 from the germline V gene are LNHDA and SQIVND (reference sequence). There are 13 residues in the CDR3.

This chain connects TRBV5-4 to TRBJ2-1; D unresolved. V dropped 5 bases and J dropped 0 bases, with 12 bases sitting between them. CDR1 SGHNT and CDR2 YYREEE come from the germline V gene (reference sequence). The CDR3 covers 15 residues. The CDR3 region is CASRSWLSSYNEQFF. CDR3 in DNA: TGTGCCAGCAGGAGTTGGTTGAGCTCCTACAATGAGCAGTTCTTC.

The V gene is TRBV20-1, the J gene TRBJ2-1; tentative D call: TRBD2 (5 bases). This CDR3 region has 13 residues. V lost 8 bases, J lost 6 bases, and 17 bases lay in between. Germline CDR1 DFQATT, CDR2 SNEGSKA (reference sequence). The CDR3 nucleotides read TGCAGTTCACTAGTTAGGGCCCCCAATGAGCAGTTCTTC. It is translated as CSSLVRAPNEQFF.

This clonotype has only a few counts. V and J are TRBV30 and TRBJ1-5; a possible D gene is TRBD1 (5 bases). The germline V and J ends were trimmed by 4 bases and 5 bases, with 9 bases remaining between them. This CDR3 region has 12 residues. Germline-derived CDR1 and CDR2 are GTSNPN and SVGIG (reference sequence). The CDR3 reads CAWNRRDQPQHF. The CDR3 DNA reads TGTGCCTGGAACCGCAGGGATCAGCCCCAGCATTTT.

V and J are TRBV6-1 and TRBJ1-1, with D perhaps TRBD1 (5 bases). The V gene lost 7 bases and the J gene lost 1 base, with 13 bases spanning the gap. From germline, CDR1 is MNHNS and CDR2 SASEGT. This CDR3 spans 14 amino acids. The CDR3 DNA follows: TGTGCCAGCATTATGGGACGGAGGAACACTGAAGCTTTCTTT. This gives the protein CASIMGRRNTEAFF.

This clonotype was seen a single time. The rearrangement links TRBV28 to TRBJ2-7; TRBD2 matches at 7 bases. This CDR3 has 14 amino acids. V shed 6 bases, J shed 5 bases, and the junction held 10 bases outside the gene matches. In germline, CDR1 is MDHEN, CDR2 SYDVKM. The CDR3 DNA follows: TGTGCCAGCAGCAGGGACTTGGGGGGGAACGAGCAGTACTTC. It encodes CASSRDLGGNEQYF. Supplemented by reference TRBV28 and TRBJ2-7, the full variable domain reads DVKVTQSSRYLVKRTGEKVFLECVQDMDHENMFWYRQDPGLGLRLIYFSYDVKMKEKGDIPEGYSVSREKKERFSLILESASTNQTSMYLCASSRDLGGNEQYFGPGTRLTVT.

This clonotype occurred a few times. V usage is TRBV4-3 and J usage is TRBJ2-3; TRBD2 aligns across 10 bases. Germline trimming cut 1 base from V and 6 bases from J; bases unmatched to any gene: 4. Germline CDR1 LGHNA, CDR2 YSLEER. The length of the CDR3 is 15 residues. CDR3 loop: CASSQGLAGVDTQYF. For the CDR3, the DNA is TGCGCCAGCAGCCAAGGCCTAGCGGGAGTTGATACGCAGTATTTT.

This clonotype has more than one count but fewer than ten. The rearrangement uses TRBV20-1 and TRBJ2-1; TRBD1 matches at 8 bases. The length of the CDR3 is 13 residues. After removal of 3 bases from V and 4 bases from J, the junction contained 2 bases not matched to a gene. CDR1 is DFQATT, CDR2 SNEGSKA, per germline (reference sequence). DNA for the CDR3: TGCAGTGCTAGCAGGGGGCCGTACAATGAGCAGTTCTTC. It translates to CSASRGPYNEQFF.

The gene calls are TRBV15 and TRBJ2-1; 9 bases match TRBD2. J was trimmed by 5 bases and V by 3 bases; bases with no gene match: 8. The CDR3 has 16 residues. The germline V gene has CDR1 LNHNV and CDR2 YYDKDF (reference sequence). The DNA for the CDR3 is TGTGCCACCAGCAGGGGGGCAGCGGGGGGCCACAATGAGCAGTTCTTC. It is translated as CATSRGAAGGHNEQFF.

This clonotype has only a few counts. This rearrangement joins TRBV21-1 to TRBJ1-5; whether TRBD1, the table's D call, matches the DNA was not checked. TRBV21-1 is a pseudogene. The CDR3 is 14 residues long. Here the CDR3 DNA reads TGTGCCCGCCACCGGGACAGGCCGAATCAGCCCCAGCATTTT. This gives the protein CARHRDRPNQPQHF.

The table lists this clonotype with a few counts. The rearrangement joins TRBV11-3 to TRBJ1-1; 7 bases fit TRBD1. The trim removed 1 base at V and 1 base at J, leaving 3 bases unmatched. Germline assignment: CDR1 SGHNT and CDR2 YENEEA. CDR3 size: 15 residues. The CDR3 DNA reads TGTGCCAGCAGCTTAGTGGCAGGGGGGAACACTGAAGCTTTCTTT. Protein sequence: CASSLVAGGNTEAFF.

This clonotype has more than one count but fewer than ten. The chain uses TRBV21-1 and TRBJ1-5; the table assigns TRBD1, which was not confirmed against the DNA. TRBV21-1 is a known pseudogene. The CDR3 totals 17 residues. The CDR3 loop reads CASSQPTGAKSNQPQHF. In nucleotides, the CDR3 is TGTGCCAGCAGCCAACCCACGGGGGCGAAAAGCAATCAGCCCCAGCATTTT.

The chain employs TRBV6-2 or TRBV6-3 and TRBJ1-1, with a tentative D call TRBD1 (5 bases). With 4 bases removed from V and 8 bases from J, the gap between germline ends came to 14 bases. This CDR3 is built from 13 residues. The germline V gene has CDR1 MNHEY and CDR2 SVGEGT. CDR3 region: CASSSGGRLEAFF. Written as DNA, the CDR3 is TGTGCCAGCAGTTCTGGGGGACGGCTAGAAGCTTTCTTT.

This chain joins TRBV12-3 or TRBV12-4 and TRBJ1-2; 7 bases are a match to TRBD1. This CDR3 is 14 amino acids long. V gave up 5 bases and J gave up 3 bases; unmatched junction bases: 6. In DNA form, the CDR3 reads TGTGCCAGCAGTCATCCAGGGGGACACTATGGCTACACCTTC. It codes for CASSHPGGHYGYTF.

The genes are TRBV30 and TRBJ2-5; 8 bases are shared with TRBD2. The trim removed 0 bases at V and 5 bases at J, leaving 8 bases unmatched. There are 15 residues in the CDR3. Germline loops: CDR1 GTSNPN, CDR2 SVGIG (reference sequence). In DNA, the CDR3 is TGTGCCTGGAGTGTAGCCGGGGGGGCCCGGGAGACCCAGTACTTC. This codes for CAWSVAGGARETQYF.

This clonotype is judged large. The chain is built from TRBV6-1 and TRBJ2-1; TRBD2 matches at 8 bases. Germline-derived CDR1 and CDR2 are MNHNS and SASEGT. The CDR3 covers 16 residues. Trimming removed 5 bases from V and 10 bases from J; junction bases left unmatched: 16. CDR3 region: CASSTPGTRVRGEQFF. DNA of the CDR3: TGTGCCAGCAGTACCCCCGGGACTAGGGTGAGGGGCGAGCAGTTCTTC.

This clonotype showed up just a few times. The genes are TRBV7-2 and TRBJ1-6; D remains ambiguous. Germline loops: CDR1 SGHTA, CDR2 FQGNSA. This CDR3 has 19 amino acids. V lost 5 bases, J lost 1 base, and 21 bases lay in between. The chain's CDR3 is CASSQNYRPLGSYNSPLHF. In DNA form, the CDR3 reads TGTGCCAGCAGCCAAAACTACCGACCCCTGGGGTCCTATAATTCACCCCTCCACTTT.

The chain couples TRBV11-3 to TRBJ1-1; D uncertain. V was shortened by 3 bases and J by 1 base, with 9 bases between the two germline ends. Germline V gives CDR1 SGHNT, CDR2 YENEEA. The CDR3 runs 14 residues. CDR3 sequence: CASSFQRGNTEAFF. DNA for the CDR3: TGTGCCAGCAGCTTTCAGCGGGGGAACACTGAAGCTTTCTTT.

The chain joins TRBV19 to TRBJ2-5; 10 bases are a match to TRBD2. Losses at the gene ends were 5 bases for V and 2 bases for J; bases not matched to a gene: 5. Germline CDR1 LNHDA, CDR2 SQIVND (reference sequence). This CDR3 has 15 residues. The CDR3 protein is CASSPRLAGQETQYF. For the CDR3, the DNA is TGTGCCAGTAGTCCCCGACTAGCGGGTCAAGAGACCCAGTACTTC. The full variable domain, its missing parts supplied by reference TRBV19 and TRBJ2-5, is DGGITQSPKYLFRKEGQNVTLSCEQNLNHDAMYWYRQDPGQGLRLIYYSQIVNDFQKGDIAEGYSVSREKKESFPLTVTSAQKNPTAFYLCASSPRLAGQETQYFGPGTRLLVL.